This T cell receptor beta chain derives from a study of T cells after yellow fever vaccination (dated by TCRdb to 2018 to 2020). As for the study more broadly: The SMART-Seq v4 Ultra Low Input RNA kit was used to prepare libraries from fractions with low cell numbers. To follow T-cell clones before and after both primary and booster YFV17D yellow fever vaccination, bulk TCR alpha and beta repertoires underwent longitudinal sequencing. Two healthy male donors, one aged 18 to 30 and one aged 30 to 40 years, were included in the cohort. Blood samples were taken at several timepoints before and after primary and secondary immunization, and bulk PBMC replicates and cell subsets were isolated. The investigation overall reported the following: Most clones expanded after primary vaccination were re-detected after the booster (around 96% of CD4 and around 86% of CD8), suggesting broad memory maintenance. FACS-sorted repertoires could contain abundant contaminating clonotypes from the bulk population, so computational filtering was required. Because only a couple of donors were included in the study, the extent to which the findings can be generalized is limited. Compared with the primary T-cell response, the secondary T-cell response was weaker but faster, peaking on day 5 rather than day 15. A small share of clonotypes occurred in both CD4 and CD8 compartments, likely arising from convergent recombination.

This clonotype was seen ten or more times. Which antigen it targets is not known. No base qualities exist here, and no much larger clone lies one base off it. Including cysteine and phenylalanine, the CDR3 has 14 amino acids. Only the CDR3 DNA stays, 42 bases, in frame from base 1. V is pruned by 6 bases and J by 1 base, leaving 3 bases of the junction without a gene match. TCR cDNA was synthesized by 5'RACE template switching, through which a universal primer site and unique molecular identifiers were introduced. cDNA synthesis was primed from both the TCR alpha and TCR beta constant segments. Libraries were amplified in two PCR steps, with sample barcodes and sequencing adapters added in the second step. Sequencing of the libraries was done on either Illumina HiSeq 2500 (2x100 bp) or NovaSeq (2x150 bp). For the original study's pipeline: MIGEC handled demultiplexing of reads and collapsing into UMI consensus sequences, while MiXCR performed V(D)J alignment. Clonotypes responding to the vaccine were identified with edgeR on replicate PBMC samples, with the criteria of FDR below 0.01 and a log2 fold change above 5 up to day 15. Each bulk clonotype received a CD4 or CD8 identity based on whether the sequenced CD4 or CD8 repertoire contained that clonotype at higher abundance. The public reads were quality trimmed at Q25 with fastp and then assembled into clones with MiXCR by TCRdb, keeping productive beta chains. All rows with the same CDR3 protein become a single entry with the most common DNA and genes. The V and J calls, along with clone size, are taken from TCRdb and not from the paper's own processing. This sample is represented by 120,000 to 150,000 distinct CDR3 sequences; 7.7% of them were singletons. The biggest ten clones account for less than 0.85% of the sample.

According to the study, the label for this sample's treatment or condition signals: live attenuated yellow fever vaccine strain. PBMCs were isolated from peripheral blood using a standard Ficoll-Paque protocol. CD4 and CD8 T-cell fractions were isolated with Dynabeads CD4 and CD8 positive selection kits. RNA was extracted with TriZol from bulk PBMCs, CD4 and CD8 fractions, and dextramer-positive and dextramer-negative fractions. The rearrangement joined TRBV12-3 or TRBV12-4 to TRBJ1-5, with 7 bases aligning to TRBD1. The origin of this receptor is a man younger than 40 who received the YFV17D yellow fever vaccine. Material: CD4+ T cells sorted from PBMCs, obtained 5 days after the yellow fever booster vaccination. The DNA sequence reads TGTGCCAGCAGCCGGACAGGAAGCAATCAGCCCCAGCATTTT. It translates to CASSRTGSNQPQHF.